This record concerns one T cell receptor (beta chain) sequence. These data come from a study of T-cell reconstitution after alpha-beta-depleted transplantation in children. Unique molecular identifiers were built into the TCRbeta library. TCRdb re-derived calls from the PCR reads in MiXCR, one entry per CDR3 protein. The table records some 78,000 distinct CDR3 sequences, about 14% of them present only once. This clonotype was obtained from a male patient aged 2 to 10 who had a stem cell transplant for acute lymphoblastic leukemia, so the T cells may come from the graft donor. The sequencing here drew on PBMCs, mostly from graft donor cells, taken 180 days after TCRalphabeta/CD19-depleted stem cell transplant.

For the CDR3, the DNA is TGTGCCAGCACCCGCGGGACAGGGTTCTACGAGCAGTACTTC. Its translation is CASTRGTGFYEQYF. The chain couples TRBV12-3 or TRBV12-4 to TRBJ2-7, with 9 bases aligning to TRBD1. The junction had 7 bases not matched to a gene; V was cut back by 7 bases and J by 3 bases. This CDR3 has 14 amino acids.